These 30 T cell receptor beta chains came from one sample sequenced in a study of T-cell memory formation after mild COVID-19. TCRdb called the 5' RACE reads again in MiXCR, with one record for every CDR3 protein. Of around 250,000 distinct CDR3 sequences listed, roughly 16% were seen once; the top ten hold 22%. The sequenced material came from PBMCs or a T cell subset sorted from them (not recorded which). These receptors were taken from a man between 18 and 29 years old who had mild COVID-19 (a few samples of this study predate the infection). Cell type and time point are not known.

This clonotype occurred a few times. This chain connects TRBV2 to TRBJ1-1; possible D gene TRBD1, 5 bases. The germline gives CDR1 SNHLY, CDR2 FYNNEI. CDR3 size: 11 residues. The V gene lost 11 bases and the J gene lost 2 bases, with 9 bases spanning the gap. CDR3: CAVRGNTEAFF. The DNA of the CDR3 is TGTGCCGTTAGGGGTAACACTGAAGCTTTCTTT. The variable domain in full, with the rest retrieved from reference TRBV2 and TRBJ1-1, is EPEVTQTPSHQVTQMGQEVILRCVPISNHLYFYWYRQILGQKVEFLVSFYNNEISEKSEIFDDQFSVERPDGSNFTLKIRSTKLEDSAMYFCAVRGNTEAFFGQGTRLTVV.

This clonotype was counted a few times. The rearrangement uses TRBV5-1 and TRBJ2-1; 10 bases align to TRBD2. This CDR3 has 15 residues. V lost 4 bases, J lost 3 bases, and 4 bases stayed unmatched. Looked up from germline, CDR1 is SGHRS and CDR2 is YFSETQ. The CDR3 DNA sequence: TGCGCCAGCAGCCTTATAGCGGGGGGCTACAATGAGCAGTTCTTC. Translated, it gives CASSLIAGGYNEQFF.

This clonotype was seen more than once but under ten times. At one boundary the junction diverges from the germline segment, which might be a read error. The chain joins TRBV7-2 to TRBJ1-1; D remains ambiguous. The length of the CDR3 is 16 residues. CDR1 SGHTA and CDR2 FQGNSA come from the germline V gene. The CDR3 nucleotides are TGTGCCAGCAGCTTAGTGGCAGGATTGGGCTACACTGAAACTTTCTTT. This sequence encodes CASSLVAGLGYTETFF.

The chain uses TRBV7-3 and TRBJ2-3, with 9 bases lining up with TRBD1. The CDR3 spans 14 residues. Losses at the gene ends were 4 bases for V and 5 bases for J; bases not matched to a gene: 4. Germline CDR1 and CDR2: SGHTA and FQGTGA. For the CDR3, the DNA is TGTGCCAGCAGCTCCGGGACAGGGAAAGATACGCAGTATTTT. It is translated as CASSSGTGKDTQYF.

V usage is TRBV9 and J usage is TRBJ1-1; D perhaps matches TRBD1 (6 bases). The CDR3 loop spans 13 amino acids. Per the germline V gene, CDR1 is SGDLS and CDR2 is YYNGEE. Trimming took off 4 bases at V and 4 bases at J, with 11 bases between the two ends. The CDR3: CASSPGGSTEAFF. The CDR3 bases are TGTGCCAGCAGCCCCGGGGGCAGCACTGAAGCTTTCTTT.

This clonotype showed up just a few times. The rearrangement uses TRBV7-6 and TRBJ2-1, with TRBD2 matching over 14 bases. Looked up from germline, CDR1 is SGHVS and CDR2 is FNYEAQ. Unmatched junction bases numbered 1, after V lost 1 base and J lost 5 bases. The CDR3 contains 16 residues. The DNA of the CDR3 is TGTGCCAGCAGCTTAGGGGGACTAGCGGGGGACAATGAGCAGTTCTTC. This sequence encodes CASSLGGLAGDNEQFF.

In this sample, this clonotype turned up a few times. J is TRBJ2-7 and V is TRBV5-6, with D perhaps being TRBD1 or TRBD2 (5 bases each). Germline loops: CDR1 SGHDT, CDR2 YYEEEE. This CDR3 contains 12 residues. The V end was cut by 0 bases, the J end by 6 bases, with 7 bases between. CDR3 loop: CASSLGGGEQYV. CDR3 sequence (DNA): TGTGCCAGCAGCTTGGGTGGGGGCGAGCAGTACGTC.

V gene TRBV9 combines with J gene TRBJ2-1, with D perhaps matching TRBD2 (7 bases). CDR3 length equals 13 residues. V was cut by 5 bases and J by 6 bases, with 12 bases left in between. Germline CDR1 is SGDLS and CDR2 is YYNGEE. CDR3 sequence (DNA): TGTGCCAGCAGTCGGGGGGCCTCCAATGAGCAGTTCTTC. Encoded protein: CASSRGASNEQFF.

This clonotype came up a few times. V usage is TRBV6-2 or TRBV6-3 and J usage is TRBJ2-1; 8 bases agree with TRBD1. This CDR3 region has 16 residues. V gave up 1 base and J gave up 3 bases; unmatched junction bases: 5. CDR1 is MNHEY and CDR2 is SVGEGT in the germline V gene. CDR3 amino acids: CASSYWWTGLYNEQFF. CDR3 in DNA: TGTGCCAGCAGTTACTGGTGGACAGGGCTCTACAATGAGCAGTTCTTC.

This clonotype was counted a few times. The chain couples TRBV2 to TRBJ1-1; no clear D gene. This CDR3 is built from 10 residues. V lost 8 bases to trimming and J lost 7 bases, with 8 bases between them. Germline V gives CDR1 SNHLY, CDR2 FYNNEI. CDR3 amino acids: CASEPIEAFF. CDR3 nucleotide sequence: TGTGCCAGCGAGCCGATTGAAGCTTTCTTT.

This clonotype has just a few counts. The chain combines TRBV7-2 with TRBJ2-7, with a weak D call TRBD1 (5 bases). Looked up from germline, CDR1 is SGHTA and CDR2 is FQGNSA. The CDR3 covers 13 residues. Trimming pared 3 bases from V and 5 bases from J, leaving 11 bases between. CDR3: CASSFFGRDEQYF. The CDR3, as DNA: TGTGCCAGCAGCTTCTTCGGCAGGGACGAGCAGTACTTC.

This clonotype has more than one count but fewer than ten. The J gene is TRBJ1-5, the V gene TRBV12-3 or TRBV12-4; 7 bases are shared with TRBD1. The CDR3 is made up of 14 amino acids. V lost 5 bases to trimming and J lost 3 bases; unmatched junction nucleotides: 4. The CDR3 DNA follows: TGTGCCAGCAGTCGACAGGGTGACAATCAGCCCCAGCATTTT. Its translation: CASSRQGDNQPQHF.

This clonotype was observed a few times. This chain uses TRBV6-1 with TRBJ1-1; 9 nucleotides line up with TRBD1. In germline, CDR1 is MNHNS, CDR2 SASEGT. The J segment lost 4 bases and the V segment lost 8 bases, leaving 5 bases of the junction unmatched. The CDR3 runs to 13 residues. CDR3 residues: CASHRGPGTEAFF. The CDR3 DNA sequence: TGTGCCAGCCACAGGGGGCCAGGCACTGAAGCTTTCTTT.

The chain is built from TRBV20-1 and TRBJ1-5; weak D call: TRBD1 (6 bases). Looked up from germline, CDR1 is DFQATT and CDR2 is SNEGSKA (reference sequence). V shed 6 bases and J shed 2 bases, with 17 bases lying between them. The CDR3 totals 15 residues. As DNA, the CDR3 is TGCAGTGCAACTCGGGGGCACCCTGGCAATCAGCCCCAGCATTTT. This codes for CSATRGHPGNQPQHF.

The V gene is TRBV7-3, the J gene TRBJ2-7; D is possibly TRBD1 (6 bases). Germline V gene lookup returns CDR1 SGHTA and CDR2 FQGTGA. The CDR3 consists of 15 residues. V was cut by 4 bases and J by 3 bases, with 16 bases left in between. This CDR3 reads CASSSRDNYFYEQYF. The CDR3 bases are TGTGCCAGCAGCTCTCGGGACAACTACTTCTACGAGCAGTACTTC.

The chain is built from TRBV7-3 and TRBJ1-1, with 7 bases fitting TRBD1. With V trimmed by 3 bases and J by 1 base, 5 bases remained unmatched. This CDR3 region has 15 residues. Germline V gene sequence: CDR1 SGHTA, CDR2 FQGTGA. The CDR3 protein is CASSFGGGRNTEAFF. The DNA of the CDR3 is TGTGCCAGCAGCTTTGGAGGGGGCAGGAACACTGAAGCTTTCTTT.

The chain carries TRBV20-1 and TRBJ2-7, with TRBD1 matching over 7 bases. Germline trimming cut 6 bases from V and 1 base from J; bases unmatched to any gene: 3. Germline-derived CDR1 and CDR2 are DFQATT and SNEGSKA (reference sequence). CDR3 length: 12 residues. The CDR3 bases are TGCAGTGCAACACAGGGGTCCTACGAGCAGTACGTC. Amino acids: CSATQGSYEQYV.

The V gene is TRBV4-1, the J gene TRBJ2-1; D not resolved. The CDR3 has 12 residues. Germline lookup yields CDR1 MGHRA and CDR2 YSYEKL. Trimming took 2 bases from V and 8 from J, leaving 7 bases between them. The CDR3 DNA follows: TGCGCCAGCAGCCAATTTCAGTATGAGCAGTTCTTC. This sequence encodes CASSQFQYEQFF.

This clonotype was detected ten times or more. This chain links TRBV27 with TRBJ1-2; D not resolved. Germline lookup yields CDR1 MNHEY and CDR2 SMNVEV (reference sequence). V lost 1 base to trimming and J lost 2 bases, with 11 bases between them. This CDR3 has 15 amino acids. CDR3 protein: CASSLWGRSNYGYTF. The CDR3 DNA is TGTGCCAGCAGTTTATGGGGAAGGTCGAACTATGGCTACACCTTC.

This clonotype was seen a few times. One junction end does not reproduce the germline sequence, and a read error may be involved. The rearrangement uses TRBV13 and TRBJ2-7; D might be TRBD1 or TRBD2, each matching 5 bases. The CDR3 extends over 12 amino acids. Germline CDR1 is PRHDT and CDR2 is FYEKMQ (reference sequence). CDR3 nucleotide sequence: TGTGCCAGCAGCTTAGGGCCCGGGGACGGAAACTTC. This sequence encodes CASSLGPGDGNF.

This clonotype was seen many times. At one end the junction does not follow the germline gene, possibly because of a read error. The chain combines TRBV6-2 or TRBV6-3 with TRBJ2-1, with D unresolved. The CDR3 is 11 residues long. The germline V gene has CDR1 MNHEY and CDR2 SVGEGT. As DNA, the CDR3 is TGCGCCAGCAGCTATAACAATGAGCAGTTCTTC. Encoded protein: CASSYNNEQFF.

This clonotype appeared a few times. V gene TRBV11-2 combines with J gene TRBJ2-7, with TRBD2 identical over 7 bases. Germline CDR1 and CDR2: SGHAT and FQNNGV. The CDR3 spans 14 residues. With 2 bases clipped from V and 1 base from J, the junction kept 2 bases outside the gene matches. CDR3 region: CASSLSGGSYEQYF. CDR3 in DNA: TGTGCCAGCAGCTTATCGGGGGGATCCTACGAGCAGTACTTC. Based on the CDR3 plus reference TRBV11-2 and TRBJ2-7, the full variable domain is EAGVAQSPRYKIIEKRQSVAFWCNPISGHATLYWYQQILGQGPKLLIQFQNNGVVDDSQLPKDRFSAERLKGVDSTLKIQPAKLEDSAVYLCASSLSGGSYEQYFGPGTRLTVT.

This clonotype occurred a few times. The chain couples TRBV7-2 to TRBJ1-2, with D tentatively TRBD1 (6 bases). Trimming took off 3 bases at V and 4 bases at J, with 12 bases between the two ends. The CDR3 loop spans 14 amino acids. The germline V gene encodes CDR1 SGHTA and CDR2 FQGNSA. This CDR3 reads CASSFTGSTYGYTF. The DNA of the CDR3 is TGTGCCAGCAGCTTCACAGGGTCCACCTATGGCTACACCTTC.

The V gene is TRBV4-1, the J gene TRBJ1-1; 8 bases fit TRBD1. The CDR3 is made up of 14 amino acids. CDR1 and CDR2 (germline): MGHRA, YSYEKL. The junction had 3 bases not matched to a gene; V was cut back by 1 base and J by 5 bases. The CDR3 is CASSQGTGRTEAFF. For the CDR3, the DNA is TGCGCCAGCAGCCAAGGGACAGGGCGGACTGAAGCTTTCTTT.

The gene calls are TRBV10-2 and TRBJ2-7; weak D call: TRBD1 (6 bases). Between the trimmed V and J ends, which lost 7 bases and 1 base, there was a span of 8 bases. The CDR3 loop spans 12 amino acids. Germline CDR1 WSHSY, CDR2 SAAADI. In DNA form, the CDR3 reads TGCGCCAGCACCGGACAGTCCTACGAGCAGTACTTC. This codes for CASTGQSYEQYF.

CDR3 nucleotides: TGTGCCAGCAGCTTATCGAGGAATTATGGCTACACCTTC. Translated, it gives CASSLSRNYGYTF. This chain links TRBV7-2 with TRBJ1-2; D remains unclear. Germline assignment: CDR1 SGHTA and CDR2 FQGNSA. CDR3 length equals 13 residues. The ends were cut back, 2 bases at V and 5 bases at J, with 9 bases in the middle.

This chain connects TRBV3-1 to TRBJ2-3; D is uncertain. The CDR3 consists of 13 residues. The germline V gene encodes CDR1 LGHDT and CDR2 YNNKEL (reference sequence). The V end lost 2 bases, the J end lost 9 bases, and 12 bases lay between the germline ends. The CDR3 reads CASSQRLAETQYF. The CDR3, as DNA: TGTGCCAGCAGCCAACGGTTGGCTGAGACGCAGTATTTT.

V and J are TRBV5-4 and TRBJ2-2, with D unresolved. The V end was cut by 3 bases, the J end by 4 bases, with 16 bases between. The germline V gene has CDR1 SGHNT and CDR2 YYREEE (reference sequence). This CDR3 comprises 16 residues. CDR3 DNA sequence: TGTGCCAGCAGCTCCCAACATTCTTATACCACCGGGGAGCTGTTTTTT. This codes for CASSSQHSYTTGELFF.

The chain recombines TRBV7-6 with TRBJ2-3, with TRBD1 matching 9 bases. This CDR3 region has 15 residues. The V gene end was trimmed by 5 bases and the J gene end by 5 bases; junction bases not matched to a gene: 8. Germline V gene sequence: CDR1 SGHVS, CDR2 FNYEAQ. The DNA for the CDR3 is TGTGCCAGCAGCGTTGCTACAGGGGGCCTAGATACGCAGTATTTT. Translation: CASSVATGGLDTQYF. The full variable domain, its missing parts supplied by reference TRBV7-6 and TRBJ2-3, is GAGVSQSPRYKVTKRGQDVALRCDPISGHVSLYWYRQALGQGPEFLTYFNYEAQQDKSGLPNDRFSAERPEGSISTLTIQRTEQRDSAMYRCASSVATGGLDTQYFGPGTRLTVL.

This clonotype showed up just a few times. The CDR3: CAISEGGLAGTLNTDTQYF. CDR3 in DNA: TGTGCCATCAGTGAAGGAGGTCTAGCGGGGACTCTAAACACAGATACGCAGTATTTT. This chain joins TRBV10-3 and TRBJ2-3, with 9 bases fitting TRBD2. Unmatched junction bases numbered 15, after V lost 3 bases and J lost 2 bases. CDR3 length: 19 residues. Germline CDR1 and CDR2: ENHRY and SYGVKD.